This TCR beta chain appears in the sequencing data of a study of Tregs in tolerant kidney transplant recipients. Findings of the study overall: Validation in larger populations is needed because few patients were studied. Biological reproducibility was not directly addressed, but technical replication error appeared minimal. The most relevant donor-specific Treg TCRbeta repertoire apparently came from expansion with activated donor B cells.

Unstimulated Tregs (CD4+CD25+CD127-) and CD4+CD25- non-Tregs were sorted from PBMCs. Notes on this clone: Its matching antigen is unknown. Other DNA sequences in the sample encode the same CDR3.

The method was immunoSEQ multiplex PCR; TCRdb's version includes in-frame clones alone and lacks a portion of them. Of roughly 250,000 clones listed, 84% are singletons. Input material: CD4+ T cells from blood. This TCR came from a human donor in good health.

The CDR3 region has the DNA TGCGCCAGCAGCTCAGGGGCCTACGAGCAGTACTTC. Protein product: CASSSGAYEQYF. This chain joins TRBV5-1 and TRBJ2-7; the D gene is possibly TRBD1 (6 bases). V was pared by 3 bases and J by 2 bases, with 6 bases between. The CDR3 runs to 12 residues. Germline V gives CDR1 SGHRS, CDR2 YFSETQ.